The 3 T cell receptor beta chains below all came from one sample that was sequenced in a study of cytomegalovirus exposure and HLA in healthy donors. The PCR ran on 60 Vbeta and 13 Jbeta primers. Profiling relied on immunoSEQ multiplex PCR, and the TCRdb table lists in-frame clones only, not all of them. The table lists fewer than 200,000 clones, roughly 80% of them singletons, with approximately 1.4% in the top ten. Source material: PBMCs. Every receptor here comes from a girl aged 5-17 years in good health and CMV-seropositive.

Here the CDR3 reads CASSTTLPQSGGYTF. The CDR3 DNA reads as TGTGCCAGCAGCACAACCTTACCTCAATCGGGGGGCTACACCTTC. The V and J genes are TRBV21-1 and TRBJ1-2. TRBV21-1 is noted as a pseudogene. This CDR3 has 15 residues.

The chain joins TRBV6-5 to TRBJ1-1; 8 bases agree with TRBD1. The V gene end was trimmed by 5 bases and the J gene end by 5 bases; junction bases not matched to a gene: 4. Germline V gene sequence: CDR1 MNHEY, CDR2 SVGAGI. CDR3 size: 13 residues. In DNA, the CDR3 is TGTGCCAGCAGTAACAGGGGGTGGACTGAAGCTTTCTTT. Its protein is CASSNRGWTEAFF.

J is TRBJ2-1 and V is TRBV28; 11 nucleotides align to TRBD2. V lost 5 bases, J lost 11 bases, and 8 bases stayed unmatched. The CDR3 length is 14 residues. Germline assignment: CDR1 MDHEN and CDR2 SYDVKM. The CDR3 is CASSRLTSGMQQFF. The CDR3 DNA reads TGTGCCAGCAGTCGGTTGACTAGCGGGATGCAGCAGTTCTTC.